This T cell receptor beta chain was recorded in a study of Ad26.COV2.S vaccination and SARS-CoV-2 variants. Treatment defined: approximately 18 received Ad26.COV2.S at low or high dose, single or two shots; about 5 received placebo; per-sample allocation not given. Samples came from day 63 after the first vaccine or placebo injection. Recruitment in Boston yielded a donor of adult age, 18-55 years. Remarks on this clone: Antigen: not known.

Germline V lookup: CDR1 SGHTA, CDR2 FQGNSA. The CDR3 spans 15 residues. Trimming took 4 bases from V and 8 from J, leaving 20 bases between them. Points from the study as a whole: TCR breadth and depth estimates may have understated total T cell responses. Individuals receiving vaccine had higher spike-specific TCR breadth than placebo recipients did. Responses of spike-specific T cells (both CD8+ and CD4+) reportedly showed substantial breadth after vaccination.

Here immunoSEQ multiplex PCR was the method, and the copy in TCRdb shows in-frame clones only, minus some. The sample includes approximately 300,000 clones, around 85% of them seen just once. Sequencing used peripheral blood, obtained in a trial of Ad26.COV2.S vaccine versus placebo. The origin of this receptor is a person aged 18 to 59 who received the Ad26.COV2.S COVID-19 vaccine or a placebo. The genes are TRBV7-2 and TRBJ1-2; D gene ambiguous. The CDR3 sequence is CASSSDHTAVWGYTF. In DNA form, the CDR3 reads TGTGCCAGCAGCTCAGACCATACAGCGGTCTGGGGCTACACCTTC.